This T cell receptor beta chain was documented in a study of T cell changes during pregnancy in multiple sclerosis. Germline V gives CDR1 MGHRA, CDR2 YSYEKL. After removal of 0 bases from V and 7 bases from J, the junction contained 7 bases not matched to a gene. The CDR3 is 16 residues long. In this sample, this clone turned up once. Profiling relied on immunoSEQ multiplex PCR, and the TCRdb table lists in-frame clones only, not all of them. The sample shows more than 25,000 clones, 90% to 95% of them seen only once. The source was CD8+ T cells from peripheral blood mononuclear cells, collected in the second trimester of pregnancy. This clonotype was obtained from a female donor in good health, enrolled as a control in a pregnancy study. This chain links TRBV4-1 with TRBJ2-1; 9 bases fit TRBD2. Here the CDR3 reads CASSQEASGGNNEQFF. CDR3 nucleotides: TGCGCCAGCAGCCAAGAAGCAAGCGGGGGGAATAATGAGCAGTTCTTC.